The clone carrying this T cell receptor (beta chain) came up many times. Amplification yielded TCR beta CDR3 regions, with RNA transcripts as the source. The HTBI primer set served for first-round RT-PCR of the TCR CDR3. TCRdb fed the multiplex PCR reads into MiXCR, producing one record per CDR3 protein. The table has more than 20,000 distinct CDR3 sequences, approximately 54% seen once; the top ten hold approximately 25%. This sample stems from a study of T cells in Graves' hyperthyroidism and ophthalmopathy. Germline CDR1 is MNHEY and CDR2 is SMNVEV (reference sequence). The V gene end was trimmed by 6 bases and the J gene end by 4 bases; junction bases not matched to a gene: 8. The CDR3 is made up of 15 amino acids.

The chain employs TRBV27 and TRBJ1-3; TRBD1 matches at 8 bases. Sequencing was carried out using blood. The receptor was derived from a middle-aged woman with Graves' hyperthyroidism that later progressed to Graves' ophthalmopathy. The DNA of the CDR3 is TGTGCCAGCAGCTATAACAGGGGGAGAGGAAACACCATATATTTT. Translated, it gives CASSYNRGRGNTIYF.